The clone carrying this T cell receptor beta chain was picked up many times. Its antigen remains unknown. The data were taken from a study of T cells in Graves' hyperthyroidism and ophthalmopathy. Overall study findings and caveats: Blood shared most expanded thyroid clonotypes above 0.001. Classification by a 13 V-J model distinguished ophthalmopathy from stable hyperthyroidism.

Germline V gene sequence: CDR1 SGHVS, CDR2 FQNEAQ. The V end lost 5 bases, the J end lost 5 bases, and 12 bases lay between the germline ends. The CDR3 has 14 residues. TCR beta CDR3 region amplification was performed from RNA transcripts. The HTBI primer set drove a first-round RT-PCR of the TCR CDR3. TCRdb analysed the multiplex PCR reads with MiXCR anew, one entry per CDR3 protein. Here the sample spans about 380,000 distinct CDR3 sequences, around 14% being singletons. Aged 18 to 65, the patients had hyperthyroidism that was newly diagnosed and had lasted under 2 months. The receptor was isolated from an older woman with Graves' hyperthyroidism. What was sequenced was blood. The genes are TRBV7-8 and TRBJ1-4, with no clear D. CDR3 sequence (DNA): TGTGCCAGCAGCGCGGGTCAACTCAATGAAAAACTGTTTTTT. Translation: CASSAGQLNEKLFF.